The clone carrying this T cell receptor (beta chain) has a handful of counts. Its matching antigen is unknown. Mouse gene names apply. Read data end 4 residues before the CDR3 end; the end is taken from the germline J gene. Germline V gene data show CDR1 as NSHNY and CDR2 as SYGAGN. This CDR3 has 14 residues. A panel of CD4, CD8alpha, NKG2D, NKG2ACE and other markers served to sort pooled cutaneous lymph node cells. This entry comes from a study of CD8+ T cells in alopecia areata. Turning to the study itself: The authors grafted skin from approximately 6-12-month-old C3H/HeJ donors with spontaneous alopecia onto roughly 6-10-week-old female C3H/HeJ mice.

RNA was extracted and reverse transcribed into cDNA as the sequencing template. Repertoires were generated with immunoSEQ multiplex PCR, while TCRdb's copy carries only in-frame clones and drops some. The sample shows 250,000 or so clones, none of them appearing just once. Findings of the study overall: For lesional scalp, especially alopecia totalis/universalis, clonality was higher than in normal scalp. With patients, TCR sharing proved less clear than in mice, a difference possibly related to HLA. Scalp sample sequencing also detects resident alphabeta T cells of normal skin.

Sample: CD4+ T cells sorted from a lymph node. This chain joins TRBV13-1 and TRBJ2-5; 8 bases are shared with TRBD1. This sequence was found in a C3H/HeJ mouse with alopecia areata. Mouse MHC haplotype: H2-k. The sequenced part of the CDR3 DNA is TGTGCCAGCAGTGATTGGGACAGGAAAGAC. The encoded protein is CASSDWDRKD. The full-length CDR3 reads as CASSDWDRKDTQYF.